Listed here is a single TCR beta chain. Per the original methods: Estimates of nucleated cell counts were drawn from the amplification of reference gene primers. Libraries were prepared by immunoSEQ multiplex PCR; TCRdb keeps only in-frame clonotypes and omits some of them. The V and J calls and the clone size are those of that table, but D and trimming were determined from the DNA. Of about 240,000 clones listed, around nine tenths are singletons. The entry originates in a study of blood T cell repertoires in COVID-19. J was trimmed by 4 bases and V by 2 bases; bases with no gene match: 9. CDR1 is KGHSH and CDR2 is LQKENI in the germline V gene. The CDR3 consists of 16 residues.

The TCR comes from a woman aged 65 to 85 with active or convalescent COVID-19. The chain uses TRBV18 and TRBJ1-1, with 8 nucleotides matching TRBD1. The material sequenced was peripheral blood. In DNA form, the CDR3 reads TGTGCCAGCTCACCAAGGACAGGGAGATTTGCCACTGAAGCTTTCTTT. Translation: CASSPRTGRFATEAFF.